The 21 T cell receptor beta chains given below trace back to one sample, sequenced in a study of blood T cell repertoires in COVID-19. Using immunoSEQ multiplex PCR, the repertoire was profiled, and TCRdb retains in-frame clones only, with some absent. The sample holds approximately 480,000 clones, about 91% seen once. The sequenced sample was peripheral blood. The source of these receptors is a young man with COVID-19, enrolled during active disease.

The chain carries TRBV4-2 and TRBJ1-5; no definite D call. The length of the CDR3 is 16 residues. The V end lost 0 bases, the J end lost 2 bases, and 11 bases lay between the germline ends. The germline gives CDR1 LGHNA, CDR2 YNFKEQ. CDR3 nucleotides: TGTGCCAGCAGCCAAGACTGGCTCGCAGGCAATCAGCCCCAGCATTTT. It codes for CASSQDWLAGNQPQHF.

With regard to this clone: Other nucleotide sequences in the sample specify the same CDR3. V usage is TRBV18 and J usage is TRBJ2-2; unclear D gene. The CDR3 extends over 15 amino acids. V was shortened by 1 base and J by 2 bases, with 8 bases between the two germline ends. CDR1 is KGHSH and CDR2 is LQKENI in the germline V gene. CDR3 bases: TGTGCCAGCTCACCACGCGGAACAAACACCGGGGAGCTGTTTTTT. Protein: CASSPRGTNTGELFF. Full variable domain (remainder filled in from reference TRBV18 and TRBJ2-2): NAGVMQNPRHLVRRRGQEARLRCSPMKGHSHVYWYRQLPEEGLKFMVYLQKENIIDESGMPKERFSAEFPKEGPSILRIQQVVRGDSAAYFCASSPRGTNTGELFFGEGSRLTVL.

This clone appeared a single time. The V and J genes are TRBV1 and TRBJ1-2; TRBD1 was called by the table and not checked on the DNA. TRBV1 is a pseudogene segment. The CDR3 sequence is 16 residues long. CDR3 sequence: CTSSQDRQEANYGYTF. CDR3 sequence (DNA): TGCACCAGCAGCCAAGATCGGCAGGAAGCTAACTATGGCTACACCTTC.

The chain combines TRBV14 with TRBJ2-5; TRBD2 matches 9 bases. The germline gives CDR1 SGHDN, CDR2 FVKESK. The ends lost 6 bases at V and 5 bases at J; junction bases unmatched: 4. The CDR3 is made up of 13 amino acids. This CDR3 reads CASSYGLAETQYF. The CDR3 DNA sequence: TGTGCCAGCAGTTACGGACTAGCGGAGACCCAGTACTTC.

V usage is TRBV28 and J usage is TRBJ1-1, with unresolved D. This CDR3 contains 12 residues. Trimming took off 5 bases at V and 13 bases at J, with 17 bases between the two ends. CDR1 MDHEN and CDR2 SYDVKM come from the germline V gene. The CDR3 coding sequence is TGTGCCAGCAGTCCGACCCGGCAGGCCCTTTTCTTT. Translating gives CASSPTRQALFF.

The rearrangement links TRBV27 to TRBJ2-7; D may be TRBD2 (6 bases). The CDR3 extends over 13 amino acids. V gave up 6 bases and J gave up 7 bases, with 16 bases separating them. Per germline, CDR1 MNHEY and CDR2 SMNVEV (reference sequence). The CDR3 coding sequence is TGTGCCAGCAGGCCGGGCCTCGGAGGGGAGCAGTACTTC. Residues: CASRPGLGGEQYF.

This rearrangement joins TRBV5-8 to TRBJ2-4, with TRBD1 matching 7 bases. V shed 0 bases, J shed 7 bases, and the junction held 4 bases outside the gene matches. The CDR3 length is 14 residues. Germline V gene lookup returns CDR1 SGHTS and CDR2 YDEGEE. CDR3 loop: CASSLGTGDNIQYF. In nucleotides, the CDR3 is TGTGCCAGCAGCTTGGGAACAGGGGATAACATTCAGTACTTC.

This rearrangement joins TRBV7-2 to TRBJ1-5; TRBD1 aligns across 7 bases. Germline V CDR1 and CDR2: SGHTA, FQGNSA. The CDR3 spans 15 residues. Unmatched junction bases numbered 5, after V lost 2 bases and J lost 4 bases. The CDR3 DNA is TGTGCCAGCAGCTTAATTGGGACAGTAAATCAGCCCCAGCATTTT. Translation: CASSLIGTVNQPQHF.

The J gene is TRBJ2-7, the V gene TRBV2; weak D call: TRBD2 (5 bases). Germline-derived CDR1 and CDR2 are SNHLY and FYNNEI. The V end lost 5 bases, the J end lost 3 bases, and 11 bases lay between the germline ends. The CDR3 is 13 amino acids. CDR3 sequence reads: CASSQTIGYEQYF. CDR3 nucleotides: TGTGCCAGCAGTCAGACTATCGGCTACGAGCAGTACTTC.

The CDR3 bases are TGTGCCAGCAGTTTACTAGCGATAGATACGCAGTATTTT. It encodes CASSLLAIDTQYF. The chain has TRBV12-3 or TRBV12-4 and TRBJ2-3, with D maybe TRBD2 (6 bases). Between the trimmed V and J ends, which lost 2 bases and 5 bases, there was a span of 8 bases. This CDR3 comprises 13 residues.

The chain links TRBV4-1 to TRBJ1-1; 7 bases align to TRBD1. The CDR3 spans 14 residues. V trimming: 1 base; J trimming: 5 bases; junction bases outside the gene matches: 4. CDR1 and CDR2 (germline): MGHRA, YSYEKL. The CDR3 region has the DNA TGCGCCAGCAGCCAAGGACAGGGAAGGACTGAAGCTTTCTTT. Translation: CASSQGQGRTEAFF.

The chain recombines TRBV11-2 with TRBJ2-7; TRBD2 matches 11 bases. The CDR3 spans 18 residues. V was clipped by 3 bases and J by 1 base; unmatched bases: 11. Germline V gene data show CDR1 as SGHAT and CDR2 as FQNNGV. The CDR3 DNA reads TGTGCCAGCAGCTTTCAATTTACTAGCGGGAGTAGTTCCTACGAGCAGTACTTC. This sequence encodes CASSFQFTSGSSSYEQYF.

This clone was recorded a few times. This chain's CDR3 is CATSDSTGTGMTGELFF. For the CDR3, the DNA is TGTGCCACCAGTGATTCCACCGGGACAGGGATGACCGGGGAGCTGTTTTTT. The rearrangement joins TRBV24-1 to TRBJ2-2, with 9 bases lining up with TRBD1. Unmatched junction bases numbered 8, after V lost 2 bases and J lost 5 bases. CDR1 is KGHDR, CDR2 SFDVKD, per germline. This CDR3 is 17 amino acids long.

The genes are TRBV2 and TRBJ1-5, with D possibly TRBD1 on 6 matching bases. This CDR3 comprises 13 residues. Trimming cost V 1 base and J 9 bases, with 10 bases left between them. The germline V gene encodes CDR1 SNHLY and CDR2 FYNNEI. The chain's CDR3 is CASSEDRVWPQHF. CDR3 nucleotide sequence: TGTGCCAGCAGTGAAGACAGGGTTTGGCCCCAGCATTTT.

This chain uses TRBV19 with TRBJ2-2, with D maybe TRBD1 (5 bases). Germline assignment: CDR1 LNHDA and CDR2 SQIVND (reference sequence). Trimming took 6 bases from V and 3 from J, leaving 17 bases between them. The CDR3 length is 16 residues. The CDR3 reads CASREVVGAHTGELFF. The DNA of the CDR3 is TGTGCCAGTAGGGAAGTGGTAGGGGCACACACCGGGGAGCTGTTTTTT.

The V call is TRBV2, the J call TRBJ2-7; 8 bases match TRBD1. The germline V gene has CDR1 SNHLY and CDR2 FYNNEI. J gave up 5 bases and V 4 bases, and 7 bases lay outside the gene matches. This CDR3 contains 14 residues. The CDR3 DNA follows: TGTGCCAGCAGTGTAAGTCAGGGGGCCCACGAGCAGTACTTC. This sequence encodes CASSVSQGAHEQYF.

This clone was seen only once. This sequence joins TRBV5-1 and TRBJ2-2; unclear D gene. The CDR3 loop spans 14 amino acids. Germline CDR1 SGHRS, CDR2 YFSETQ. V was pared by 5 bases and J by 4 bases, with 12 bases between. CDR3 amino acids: CASRRDSSTGELFF. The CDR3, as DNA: TGCGCCAGCAGGCGCGATAGCTCCACCGGGGAGCTGTTTTTT.

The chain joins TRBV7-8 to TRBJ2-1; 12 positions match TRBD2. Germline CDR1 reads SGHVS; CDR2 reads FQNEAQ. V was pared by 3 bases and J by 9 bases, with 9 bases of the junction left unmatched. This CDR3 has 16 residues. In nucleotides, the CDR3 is TGTGCCAGCAGCTTCCGACTAGCGGGAGCATTCGGTGAGCAGTTCTTC. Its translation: CASSFRLAGAFGEQFF.

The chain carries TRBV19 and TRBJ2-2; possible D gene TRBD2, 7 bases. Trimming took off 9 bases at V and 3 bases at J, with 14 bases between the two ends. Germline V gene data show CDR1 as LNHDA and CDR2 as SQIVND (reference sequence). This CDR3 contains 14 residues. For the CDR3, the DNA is TGTGCCAGCATAGGGAGGGGGTACACCGGGGAGCTGTTTTTT. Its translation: CASIGRGYTGELFF.

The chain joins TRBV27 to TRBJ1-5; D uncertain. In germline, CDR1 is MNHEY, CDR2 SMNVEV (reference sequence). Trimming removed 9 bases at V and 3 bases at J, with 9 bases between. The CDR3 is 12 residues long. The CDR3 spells CASRGPNQPQHF. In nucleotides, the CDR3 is TGTGCCAGTCGAGGGCCCAATCAGCCCCAGCATTTT.

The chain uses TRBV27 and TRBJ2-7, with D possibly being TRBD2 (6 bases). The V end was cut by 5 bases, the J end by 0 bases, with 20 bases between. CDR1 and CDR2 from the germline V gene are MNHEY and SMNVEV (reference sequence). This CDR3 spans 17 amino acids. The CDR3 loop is CASSTRIGKRVSYEQYF. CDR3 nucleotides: TGTGCCAGCAGTACGCGTATCGGCAAGCGGGTCTCCTACGAGCAGTACTTC.